The 14 T cell receptor beta chains reported below all come from one sample, sequenced in a study of blood T cell dynamics during melanoma immunotherapy. Some clones are missing from TCRdb's copy, which holds only in-frame ones; the method was immunoSEQ multiplex PCR. This table has some 16,000 clones, roughly 84% appearing once. Time point described: pre-treatment baseline. Sequences were derived from blood, sampled from a patient treated with checkpoint blockade. These receptors all stem from a human donor with melanoma.

V usage is TRBV9 and J usage is TRBJ2-7, with 9 positions matching TRBD1. Trimming took 4 bases from V and 4 from J; bases not matched to a gene: 6. The CDR3 totals 14 residues. Germline V CDR1 and CDR2: SGDLS, YYNGEE. The CDR3 region is CASSFGQGTYEQYF. In DNA form, the CDR3 reads TGTGCCAGCAGCTTCGGACAGGGGACTTACGAGCAGTACTTC.

The chain is built from TRBV27 and TRBJ2-7, with D possibly being TRBD1 (6 bases). Trimming stripped 2 bases from V and 2 bases from J, with 13 bases between. This CDR3 spans 15 amino acids. Germline CDR1 and CDR2: MNHEY and SMNVEV (reference sequence). The CDR3 loop reads CASSLPGTNPYEQYF. DNA for the CDR3: TGTGCCAGCAGTTTACCCGGGACAAATCCCTACGAGCAGTACTTC.

The chain has TRBV6-1 and TRBJ2-3, with D possibly matching TRBD2 (6 bases). The V end was cut by 6 bases, the J end by 2 bases, with 9 bases between. Germline CDR1 and CDR2: MNHNS and SASEGT. CDR3 size: 13 residues. CDR3 DNA sequence: TGTGCCAGCAGGCGGGGCACCACAGATACGCAGTATTTT. It yields the protein CASRRGTTDTQYF.

The chain employs TRBV18 and TRBJ1-1; perhaps TRBD1 as D (5 bases). Trimming left V 4 bases short and J 8 bases short, with 17 bases between. The CDR3 loop spans 14 amino acids. Looked up from germline, CDR1 is KGHSH and CDR2 is LQKENI. CDR3 amino acids: CASSRSSGPEEAFF. In DNA, the CDR3 is TGTGCCAGCTCACGATCCTCAGGGCCAGAAGAAGCTTTCTTT.

The chain recombines TRBV7-9 with TRBJ1-3; maybe TRBD1 (5 bases). The CDR3 is made up of 14 amino acids. Germline assignment: CDR1 SEHNR and CDR2 FQNEAQ (reference sequence). Trimming shortened V by 5 bases and J by 0 bases, and 8 bases separated the two germline ends. DNA for the CDR3: TGTGCCAGCAGCCCCGGGACCTCTGGAAACACCATATATTTT. Amino acids: CASSPGTSGNTIYF.

The CDR3 region is CASRNRGQNTEAFF. CDR3 sequence (DNA): TGTGCCAGCAGAAACAGGGGGCAGAACACTGAAGCTTTCTTT. The genes are TRBV2 and TRBJ1-1, with 9 bases aligning to TRBD1. Germline loops: CDR1 SNHLY, CDR2 FYNNEI. CDR3 length equals 14 residues. V lost 6 bases, J lost 1 base, and 3 bases stayed unmatched.

The chain couples TRBV27 to TRBJ2-1; D uncertain. CDR1 is MNHEY and CDR2 is SMNVEV in the germline V gene (reference sequence). The CDR3 has 11 residues. The V and J ends lost 6 bases and 4 bases respectively, with 4 bases between them. The CDR3 spells CASSNYNEQFF. The CDR3 DNA follows: TGTGCCAGCAGCAATTACAATGAGCAGTTCTTC.

This chain joins TRBV7-2 and TRBJ1-1; D remains unclear. This CDR3 is built from 14 residues. The germline V gene has CDR1 SGHTA and CDR2 FQGNSA. The ends were cut back, 3 bases at V and 1 base at J, with 9 bases in the middle. This CDR3 reads CASSFGPANTEAFF. CDR3 bases: TGTGCCAGCAGCTTTGGACCGGCGAACACTGAAGCTTTCTTT.

The count of this clone is one. The chain is built from TRBV9 and TRBJ2-1, with TRBD2 matching over 8 bases. The CDR3 extends over 18 amino acids. From germline, CDR1 is SGDLS and CDR2 YYNGEE. The trim removed 0 bases at V and 7 bases at J, leaving 15 bases unmatched. This CDR3 is CASSVGIPGLGGWNEQFF. DNA of the CDR3: TGTGCCAGCAGCGTAGGTATTCCGGGACTAGGGGGTTGGAATGAGCAGTTCTTC.

The DNA for the CDR3 is TGTGCCAGTAGTATCCCCGTCGGGACAGGGTCGCGCGAGCAGTACTTC. Protein product: CASSIPVGTGSREQYF. This chain connects TRBV19 to TRBJ2-7; 9 positions match TRBD1. This CDR3 comprises 16 residues. The trim removed 3 bases at V and 6 bases at J, leaving 12 bases unmatched. Germline V lookup: CDR1 LNHDA, CDR2 SQIVND (reference sequence). Full variable domain (missing parts from reference TRBV19 and TRBJ2-7): DGGITQSPKYLFRKEGQNVTLSCEQNLNHDAMYWYRQDPGQGLRLIYYSQIVNDFQKGDIAEGYSVSREKKESFPLTVTSAQKNPTAFYLCASSIPVGTGSREQYFGPGTRLTVT.

The chain employs TRBV14 and TRBJ1-1, with D possibly matching TRBD1 (5 bases). This CDR3 spans 14 amino acids. Germline V gene sequence: CDR1 SGHDN, CDR2 FVKESK. Trimming left V 1 base short and J 3 bases short, with 9 bases between. CDR3 region: CASSQAKGHTEAFF. As DNA, the CDR3 is TGTGCCAGCAGCCAAGCAAAGGGGCACACTGAAGCTTTCTTT.

The genes are TRBV28 and TRBJ1-1, with 7 bases that match TRBD1. This CDR3 comprises 14 residues. V was clipped by 5 bases and J by 5 bases; unmatched bases: 8. Germline V gene data show CDR1 as MDHEN and CDR2 as SYDVKM. In nucleotides, the CDR3 is TGTGCCAGCAGTGGGGCAGGGGGTTGGACTGAAGCTTTCTTT. Translated: CASSGAGGWTEAFF.

This chain joins TRBV5-1 and TRBJ2-1, with D possibly TRBD2 on 6 matching bases. Trimming pared 1 base from V and 8 bases from J, leaving 10 bases between. In germline, CDR1 is SGHRS, CDR2 YFSETQ. This CDR3 contains 13 residues. CDR3 sequence: CASSLSWGDEQFF. The CDR3 DNA reads as TGCGCCAGCAGCTTGTCGTGGGGGGATGAGCAGTTCTTC.

This chain links TRBV9 with TRBJ2-5; D ambiguous. V dropped 4 bases and J dropped 3 bases, with 16 bases sitting between them. The germline gives CDR1 SGDLS, CDR2 YYNGEE. This CDR3 is built from 15 residues. The CDR3 region has the DNA TGTGCCAGCAGCTTTCAGATGGGCAGAGAAGAGACCCAGTACTTC. This sequence encodes CASSFQMGREETQYF.